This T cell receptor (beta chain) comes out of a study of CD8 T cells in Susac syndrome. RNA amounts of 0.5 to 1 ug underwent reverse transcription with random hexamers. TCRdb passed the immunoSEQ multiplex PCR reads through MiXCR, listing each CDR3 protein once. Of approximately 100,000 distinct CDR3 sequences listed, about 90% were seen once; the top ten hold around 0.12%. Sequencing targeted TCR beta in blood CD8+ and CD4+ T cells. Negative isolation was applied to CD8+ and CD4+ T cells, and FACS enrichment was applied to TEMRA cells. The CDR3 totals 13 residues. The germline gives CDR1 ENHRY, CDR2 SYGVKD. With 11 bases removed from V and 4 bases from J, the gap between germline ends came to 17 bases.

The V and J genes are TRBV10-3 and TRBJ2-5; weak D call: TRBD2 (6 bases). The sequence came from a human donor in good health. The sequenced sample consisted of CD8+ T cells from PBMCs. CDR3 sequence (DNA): TGTGCCTCCGGGACTCCTCTGCTAGAGACCCAGTACTTC. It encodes CASGTPLLETQYF.